This is a list of T cell receptor beta chains from one sample in a study of blood T cell repertoires in COVID-19. Here immunoSEQ multiplex PCR was the method, and the copy in TCRdb shows in-frame clones only, minus some. The data show about 280,000 clones, roughly 80% seen once. Sequenced material: PBMCs or T cells enriched from blood (not recorded which). These TCRs come from a man between 40 and 49 years old who had been exposed to COVID-19. CDR3s leave out the opening cysteine and the closing phenylalanine or tryptophan. The D gene is left open where the match is weak.

D gene: NA
V gene: TRBV2
CDR3 protein: ASRKDSPNEQY

D gene: NA
V gene: TRBV6-5
CDR3 protein: ASSYSGGYGYT

D gene: TRBD1
V gene: TRBV4-2
CDR3 protein: ASSRSGTDSYEQY

D gene: NA
V gene: TRBV5-4
CDR3 protein: ASSLGLTNEKLF

D gene: NA
V gene: TRBV5-4
CDR3 protein: ASSLQGNQPQH

D gene: NA
V gene: TRBV30
CDR3 protein: AWRTPNTGELF

D gene: NA
V gene: TRBV29-1
CDR3 protein: SVELVADTQY

D gene: TRBD2
V gene: TRBV6-5
CDR3 protein: ASSRGLAVLNEQY

D gene: NA
V gene: TRBV7-6
CDR3 protein: ASSLDQLAGSAQY

D gene: NA
V gene: TRBV3-1/TRBV3-2
CDR3 protein: ASSPSGGQVQN

D gene: TRBD2
V gene: TRBV7-7
CDR3 protein: ASSQLPGLSYEQY

D gene: TRBD1
V gene: TRBV5-1
CDR3 protein: ASSFGQGKETQY

D gene: TRBD1
V gene: TRBV13
CDR3 protein: ASSLGGGQGYEQY

D gene: NA
V gene: TRBV29-1
CDR3 protein: SVAGANQPQH

D gene: TRBD2
V gene: TRBV7-9
CDR3 protein: ASSSYLAGGWETQY

D gene: NA
V gene: TRBV6-5
CDR3 protein: ASSYGFTEGETQY

D gene: TRBD2
V gene: TRBV7-2
CDR3 protein: ASTLRWLAGGDTQY

D gene: NA
V gene: TRBV19
CDR3 protein: ASSISAEGNEQF

D gene: NA
V gene: TRBV3-1/TRBV3-2
CDR3 protein: ASSHKSRQY

D gene: NA
V gene: TRBV10-3
CDR3 protein: AISERGRGKLGELF

D gene: NA
V gene: TRBV7-3
CDR3 protein: ASSLSSAAGELF

D gene: NA
V gene: TRBV5-1
CDR3 protein: ASSLDPVPGGYT

D gene: NA
V gene: TRBV18
CDR3 protein: ASSPPGRGTYEQY

D gene: TRBD2
V gene: TRBV11-2
CDR3 protein: ASSFRLAGGSNYEQY

D gene: NA
V gene: TRBV6-4
CDR3 protein: ASSDTGANVLT

D gene: NA
V gene: TRBV12-3/TRBV12-4
CDR3 protein: ASCDIKEKLF

D gene: NA
V gene: TRBV5-6
CDR3 protein: ASSLANREETQY

D gene: NA
V gene: TRBV11-2
CDR3 protein: ASSLDPSSFDEQF

D gene: NA
V gene: TRBV30
CDR3 protein: AWSPPSSGNTIY

D gene: NA
V gene: TRBV7-7
CDR3 protein: ASSPSGAGELF

D gene: NA
V gene: TRBV21-1
CDR3 protein: ASSGQQATSYEQY

D gene: NA
V gene: TRBV5-6
CDR3 protein: ASSLNQGYGYT

D gene: NA
V gene: TRBV2
CDR3 protein: ASRPFGKNIQY

D gene: TRBD2
V gene: TRBV29-1
CDR3 protein: SVRGLAGAEQY

D gene: NA
V gene: TRBV30
CDR3 protein: AWSDPVGELF

D gene: NA
V gene: TRBV6-5
CDR3 protein: ASSYSITANEKLF

D gene: NA
V gene: TRBV18
CDR3 protein: ASSPDQRGTRAF

D gene: NA
V gene: TRBV7-8
CDR3 protein: ASSPRGGNSPLH

D gene: NA
V gene: TRBV7-9
CDR3 protein: ASSLIAHEQY

D gene: NA
V gene: TRBV6-5
CDR3 protein: ASTRGYEQY

D gene: TRBD1
V gene: TRBV27
CDR3 protein: ASSPRTGTYEQY

D gene: NA
V gene: TRBV7-9
CDR3 protein: ASSSGGDWGGKTYEQY

D gene: TRBD1
V gene: TRBV6-5
CDR3 protein: ASSKDRFYGYT

D gene: TRBD1
V gene: TRBV5-1
CDR3 protein: ASSWGTGSEKLF

D gene: NA
V gene: TRBV5-4
CDR3 protein: ASSPGTLGYT

D gene: NA
V gene: TRBV28
CDR3 protein: ASSLVQGRSYNEQF

D gene: NA
V gene: TRBV19
CDR3 protein: ASKGGPTNTEAF

D gene: NA
V gene: TRBV2
CDR3 protein: ASRTGAVGEQY

D gene: TRBD1
V gene: TRBV30
CDR3 protein: AGWDRGVQTEAF